Listed here are 29 T cell receptor beta chains from one sample, sequenced in a study of cytomegalovirus exposure and HLA in healthy donors. PCR used 60 Vbeta primers and 13 Jbeta primers. TCRdb keeps only in-frame clones here, not all; method: immunoSEQ multiplex PCR. The table includes a few hundred thousand clones, 65% to 90% detected once. The sequencing sample was made of PBMCs. These receptors were obtained from a girl under 18 in good health and CMV-seronegative.

The chain employs TRBV29-1 and TRBJ2-3; TRBD2 matches at 16 bases. V trimming: 7 bases; J trimming: 0 bases; junction bases outside the gene matches: 13. Germline V lookup: CDR1 SQVTM, CDR2 ANQGSEA. The length of the CDR3 is 19 residues. The CDR3 coding sequence is TGCAGCGCCCTCGGGGGGGGACTAGCGGGGGGGCTAAGCACAGATACGCAGTATTTT. It codes for CSALGGGLAGGLSTDTQYF.

V usage is TRBV7-8 and J usage is TRBJ1-2; TRBD1 matches 7 bases. J gave up 4 bases and V 4 bases, and 18 bases lay outside the gene matches. Germline assignment: CDR1 SGHVS and CDR2 FQNEAQ. The CDR3 is 18 residues long. The CDR3 region has the DNA TGTGCCAGCAGCTCCAGGAGGACAGGTCGTGGGGCCTCCTATGGCTACACCTTC. It is translated as CASSSRRTGRGASYGYTF.

A few counts support this clone. The chain employs TRBV18 and TRBJ1-1; 7 bases map to TRBD1. Germline assignment: CDR1 KGHSH and CDR2 LQKENI. Trimming cost V 4 bases and J 4 bases; bases outside gene matches: 6. This CDR3 has 14 amino acids. The CDR3 spells CASSLGGPSTEAFF. The DNA for the CDR3 is TGTGCCAGCTCACTAGGGGGCCCGAGCACTGAAGCTTTCTTT.

The chain joins TRBV4-1 to TRBJ1-2; D might be TRBD1 (5 bases). V gave up 0 bases and J gave up 3 bases, with 11 bases separating them. Germline V gene sequence: CDR1 MGHRA, CDR2 YSYEKL. The CDR3 length is 15 residues. This CDR3 reads CASSQDLGGYYGYTF. The CDR3 nucleotides are TGCGCCAGCAGCCAAGATTTGGGGGGTTACTATGGCTACACCTTC.

V usage is TRBV18 and J usage is TRBJ2-2; 7 positions agree with TRBD1. Germline loops: CDR1 KGHSH, CDR2 LQKENI. The CDR3 is 16 amino acids. V was clipped by 4 bases and J by 7 bases; unmatched bases: 12. The CDR3 region is CASSLTGVRSSGELFF. The CDR3 DNA reads as TGTGCCAGCTCACTCACAGGGGTGCGTAGCAGCGGGGAGCTGTTTTTT. Using reference TRBV18 and TRBJ2-2 for the parts outside the CDR3, the full variable domain is NAGVMQNPRHLVRRRGQEARLRCSPMKGHSHVYWYRQLPEEGLKFMVYLQKENIIDESGMPKERFSAEFPKEGPSILRIQQVVRGDSAAYFCASSLTGVRSSGELFFGEGSRLTVL.

The V and J genes are TRBV4-1 and TRBJ1-2, with no clear D. The germline CDR1 and CDR2 sequences are MGHRA and YSYEKL. The CDR3 has 15 amino acids. V dropped 0 bases and J dropped 4 bases, with 12 bases sitting between them. The CDR3 region has the DNA TGCGCCAGCAGCCAAGAGTGGGGAGGAACCTATGGCTACACCTTC. It encodes CASSQEWGGTYGYTF.

The V and J genes are TRBV4-1 and TRBJ2-7, with 10 bases lining up with TRBD1. The CDR3 totals 16 residues. CDR1 MGHRA and CDR2 YSYEKL come from the germline V gene. J lost 3 bases, V lost 0 bases, and 5 bases had no gene match. The CDR3 loop reads CASSQDWRTGGYEQYF. The DNA of the CDR3 is TGCGCCAGCAGCCAAGATTGGAGGACAGGGGGCTACGAGCAGTACTTC.

The chain employs TRBV5-8 and TRBJ2-5; a weak D match, TRBD1 (5 bases). Germline V lookup: CDR1 SGHTS, CDR2 YDEGEE. This CDR3 has 15 amino acids. V gave up 2 bases and J gave up 4 bases, with 15 bases separating them. CDR3 protein: CASSFAGRRAETQYF. Written as DNA, the CDR3 is TGTGCCAGCAGCTTTGCAGGCCGCAGGGCAGAGACCCAGTACTTC.

The chain uses TRBV5-4 and TRBJ2-6, with unresolved D. Per the germline V gene, CDR1 is SGHNT and CDR2 is YYREEE (reference sequence). The CDR3 has 15 residues. V was shortened by 0 bases and J by 0 bases, with 4 bases between the two germline ends. CDR3 DNA sequence: TGTGCCAGCAGCTTGGGGCCCTCTGGGGCCAACGTCCTGACTTTC. Its translation: CASSLGPSGANVLTF. Full variable domain (rest looked up from reference TRBV5-4 and TRBJ2-6): ETGVTQSPTHLIKTRGQQVTLRCSSQSGHNTVSWYQQALGQGPQFIFQYYREEENGRGNFPPRFSGLQFPNYSSELNVNALELDDSALYLCASSLGPSGANVLTFGAGSRLTVL.

This clone was found once. The CDR3 loop reads CASSPPKTAGGTEAFF. CDR3 sequence (DNA): TGTGCCAGCAGTCCCCCAAAGACCGCAGGGGGCACTGAAGCTTTCTTT. V is TRBV27 and J is TRBJ1-1, with 7 nucleotides matching TRBD1. Trimming cost V 5 bases and J 4 bases; bases outside gene matches: 13. Germline CDR1 reads MNHEY; CDR2 reads SMNVEV (reference sequence). The CDR3 runs to 16 residues.

The CDR3 loop reads CASSLRTDQETQYF. CDR3 coding DNA: TGCGCCAGCAGCTTGCGAACAGATCAAGAGACCCAGTACTTC. The genes are TRBV5-1 and TRBJ2-5; no firm D call. CDR3 length: 14 amino acids. The V end lost 1 base, the J end lost 2 bases, and 9 bases lay between the germline ends. CDR1 is SGHRS, CDR2 YFSETQ, per germline. Full variable domain (missing parts from reference TRBV5-1 and TRBJ2-5): KAGVTQTPRYLIKTRGQQVTLSCSPISGHRSVSWYQQTPGQGLQFLFEYFSETQRNKGNFPGRFSGRQFSNSRSEMNVSTLELGDSALYLCASSLRTDQETQYFGPGTRLLVL.

This clone was seen once. The chain joins TRBV28 to TRBJ2-2; 13 bases line up with TRBD2. Germline V lookup: CDR1 MDHEN, CDR2 SYDVKM. Unmatched junction bases numbered 8, after V lost 2 bases and J lost 2 bases. This CDR3 is 19 amino acids long. The CDR3 region has the DNA TGTGCCAGCAGTTTAATAGGACTAGCGGGGGACCTTAACACCGGGGAGCTGTTTTTT. Residues: CASSLIGLAGDLNTGELFF.

This chain uses TRBV11-2 with TRBJ1-2; 8 bases line up with TRBD1. Germline V gene data show CDR1 as SGHAT and CDR2 as FQNNGV. The CDR3 spans 15 residues. Trimming removed 1 base from V and 4 bases from J; junction bases left unmatched: 5. CDR3 sequence (DNA): TGTGCCAGCAGCTTAGTAGGACAGGGACCCTATGGCTACACCTTC. It encodes CASSLVGQGPYGYTF.

The chain combines TRBV2 with TRBJ2-7; D is possibly TRBD2 (6 bases). V was shortened by 6 bases and J by 6 bases, with 21 bases between the two germline ends. Looked up from germline, CDR1 is SNHLY and CDR2 is FYNNEI. CDR3 length equals 15 residues. As DNA, the CDR3 is TGTGCCAGCAGGATGGGCGGGGTTTCAGGCTTCGAGCAGTACTTC. This encodes CASRMGGVSGFEQYF.

The chain joins TRBV9 to TRBJ1-2, with 7 bases identical to TRBD1. The V gene's germline CDR1 is SGDLS and CDR2 YYNGEE. The V and J ends lost 5 bases and 7 bases, in that order; junction bases with no gene match: 5. CDR3 length: 12 amino acids. The CDR3 DNA reads as TGTGCCAGCAGGCAGGGGGGAGGTGGCTACACCTTC. Protein: CASRQGGGGYTF. The variable domain in full, with the rest retrieved from reference TRBV9 and TRBJ1-2, is DSGVTQTPKHLITATGQRVTLRCSPRSGDLSVYWYQQSLDQGLQFLIQYYNGEERAKGNILERFSAQQFPDLHSELNLSSLELGDSALYFCASRQGGGGYTFGSGTRLTVV.

This chain joins TRBV5-4 and TRBJ2-1; 11 bases align to TRBD2. V gave up 1 base and J gave up 5 bases; unmatched junction bases: 8. Germline V gene lookup returns CDR1 SGHNT and CDR2 YYREEE (reference sequence). The CDR3 contains 17 residues. DNA of the CDR3: TGTGCCAGCAGCTTGTACCGCTATAGCGGGGGGGACAATGAGCAGTTCTTC. This translates into CASSLYRYSGGDNEQFF.

J is TRBJ2-5 and V is TRBV5-1, with D perhaps TRBD1 (6 bases). V was pared by 0 bases and J by 4 bases, with 10 bases between. Germline V lookup: CDR1 SGHRS, CDR2 YFSETQ. CDR3 length: 14 amino acids. The CDR3 nucleotides read TGCGCCAGCAGCTTGGGGGGGCTCTTAGAGACCCAGTACTTC. Amino acid sequence: CASSLGGLLETQYF.

The chain recombines TRBV28 with TRBJ1-6, with 8 positions matching TRBD1. The CDR3 consists of 17 residues. J was trimmed by 8 bases and V by 6 bases; bases with no gene match: 15. The germline CDR1 and CDR2 sequences are MDHEN and SYDVKM. CDR3 coding DNA: TGTGCCAGCAGGGTCGGGACAGGAAATTCTTTCTATTCACCCCTCCACTTT. As protein: CASRVGTGNSFYSPLHF. The whole variable domain, filled in from reference TRBV28 and TRBJ1-6, reads DVKVTQSSRYLVKRTGEKVFLECVQDMDHENMFWYRQDPGLGLRLIYFSYDVKMKEKGDIPEGYSVSREKKERFSLILESASTNQTSMYLCASRVGTGNSFYSPLHFGNGTRLTVT.

This chain links TRBV30 with TRBJ2-3; 8 nucleotides match TRBD2. The CDR3 length is 16 residues. Per germline, CDR1 GTSNPN and CDR2 SVGIG (reference sequence). V dropped 0 bases and J dropped 1; count of bases not matched to a gene: 6. For the CDR3, the DNA is TGTGCCTGGAGTGTACTAAGCGGGGGACGCACAGATACGCAGTATTTT. Protein product: CAWSVLSGGRTDTQYF.

V and J are TRBV9 and TRBJ1-1; D gene uncertain. In germline, CDR1 is SGDLS, CDR2 YYNGEE. With 3 bases removed from V and 0 bases from J, the gap between germline ends came to 9 bases. The CDR3 sequence is 14 residues long. In DNA, the CDR3 is TGTGCCAGCAGCGGGCACGGAGTGAACACTGAAGCTTTCTTT. It specifies CASSGHGVNTEAFF.

This sequence joins TRBV18 and TRBJ2-3; 7 bases fit TRBD1. Per germline, CDR1 KGHSH and CDR2 LQKENI. This CDR3 is built from 14 residues. Trimming at V came to 8 bases and at J to 1 base, leaving 6 bases not matched to a gene. CDR3 region: CASTSTGGTDTQYF. CDR3 in DNA: TGTGCCAGCACGTCAACAGGGGGCACAGATACGCAGTATTTT.

The chain recombines TRBV18 with TRBJ2-5, with TRBD2 matching 9 bases. Germline V gene sequence: CDR1 KGHSH, CDR2 LQKENI. The CDR3 loop spans 13 amino acids. Trimming took 4 bases from V and 4 from J; bases not matched to a gene: 1. The CDR3 sequence is CASSQGLAETQYF. CDR3 bases: TGTGCCAGCTCACAGGGACTAGCAGAGACCCAGTACTTC.

This chain connects TRBV5-1 to TRBJ1-2; D call uncertain. The V end lost 3 bases, the J end lost 5 bases, and 17 bases lay between the germline ends. The germline V gene has CDR1 SGHRS and CDR2 YFSETQ. The CDR3 covers 15 residues. CDR3 loop: CASSSRSEAQYGYTF. CDR3 in DNA: TGCGCCAGCAGCTCCCGATCAGAGGCTCAATATGGCTACACCTTC.

The chain joins TRBV4-2 to TRBJ2-3; maybe TRBD1 (6 bases). The ends were cut back, 1 base at V and 2 bases at J, with 7 bases in the middle. This CDR3 has 14 amino acids. Germline V lookup: CDR1 LGHNA, CDR2 YNFKEQ. In DNA, the CDR3 is TGTGCCAGCAGCCAAGGACAGGTCACAGATACGCAGTATTTT. This codes for CASSQGQVTDTQYF.

This rearrangement joins TRBV19 to TRBJ1-6, with TRBD1 as a possible D gene (6 bases). Deletions cut 6 bases from V and 0 bases from J, with 18 bases between. The CDR3 is 18 amino acids. Germline V CDR1 and CDR2: LNHDA, SQIVND (reference sequence). The CDR3 is CASRGDKGPSSYNSPLHF. In DNA, the CDR3 is TGTGCCAGTAGGGGGGACAAAGGGCCCAGCTCCTATAATTCACCCCTCCACTTT.

This clone was observed once. This chain joins TRBV19 and TRBJ1-5; TRBD1 agrees at 7 bases. This CDR3 has 15 residues. Germline V lookup: CDR1 LNHDA, CDR2 SQIVND (reference sequence). V shed 5 bases, J shed 8 bases, and the junction held 12 bases outside the gene matches. The CDR3 DNA sequence: TGTGCCAGTAGTTTGACAGGGTATGGGATCAAGCCCCAGCATTTT. Encoded protein: CASSLTGYGIKPQHF.

The CDR3 protein is CASSQDFASGANVLTF. The CDR3 DNA reads TGTGCCAGCAGCCAAGATTTTGCGTCTGGGGCCAACGTCCTGACTTTC. This sequence joins TRBV4-2 and TRBJ2-6; D is unresolved. V lost 0 bases to trimming and J lost 1 base, with 7 bases between them. The CDR3 totals 16 residues. Germline V gives CDR1 LGHNA, CDR2 YNFKEQ.

V is TRBV28 and J is TRBJ1-5, with 8 bases aligning to TRBD1. V trimming: 5 bases; J trimming: 6 bases; junction bases outside the gene matches: 6. This CDR3 region has 14 residues. Germline V gene data show CDR1 as MDHEN and CDR2 as SYDVKM. Here the CDR3 reads CASSTPGGSQPQHF. Written as DNA, the CDR3 is TGTGCCAGCAGTACCCCAGGGGGCAGTCAGCCCCAGCATTTT.

This clone was seen a few times. The chain is built from TRBV6-4 and TRBJ1-6; D is perhaps TRBD1 (5 bases). The CDR3 consists of 12 residues. Germline values: CDR1 MRHNA, CDR2 SNTAGT. Trimming cost V 7 bases and J 9 bases, with 10 bases left between them. Here the CDR3 reads CASTRVSSPLHF. The CDR3 coding sequence is TGTGCCAGCACCAGGGTTAGTTCACCCCTCCACTTT.